This T cell receptor beta chain was recovered during a study of pediatric ulcerative colitis. Study outcomes and limitations: No controls had the two rectal clonotypes shared by ulcerative colitis patients.

Sequenced by immunoSEQ multiplex PCR; TCRdb stores in-frame clones only, minus some. The table shows about 64,000 clones, with over 65% occurring only once. Of note for this clone: Its antigen is as yet unknown.

The CDR3 runs 12 residues. Per the germline V gene, CDR1 is LNHDA and CDR2 is SQIVND (reference sequence). Trimming left V 9 bases short and J 6 bases short, with 14 bases between. This sequence was found in a boy between 10 and 17 years old with moderate ulcerative colitis. Sequencing was carried out using blood. This rearrangement joins TRBV19 to TRBJ1-2; perhaps TRBD1 as D (5 bases). The CDR3 loop reads CASSEARDGYTF. CDR3 bases: TGTGCCAGCAGTGAGGCCAGGGATGGCTACACCTTC.